This entry is about one TCR beta chain. TCRdb keeps only in-frame clones here, not all; method: immunoSEQ multiplex PCR. The table includes tens of thousands of clones, 92% detected once. These data come from a study of T cell changes during pregnancy in multiple sclerosis. Germline V gene sequence: CDR1 SGHTA, CDR2 FQGNSA. CDR3 length: 15 amino acids. V lost 1 base, J lost 0 bases, and 7 bases lay in between. The receptor comes from a female donor with multiple sclerosis, enrolled in a pregnancy study. The source was CD4+ T cells from peripheral blood mononuclear cells, collected after pregnancy. The chain has TRBV7-2 and TRBJ1-3; D gene uncertain. CDR3 loop: CASSLVVGSGNTIYF. CDR3 bases: TGTGCCAGCAGCTTAGTAGTCGGCTCTGGAAACACCATATATTTT.